This T cell receptor (beta chain) stems from a study of blood T cell repertoires in COVID-19. Study-level information: Sources were T cells, B-cell-depleted T cells, or PBMCs; the material itself was cDNA or gDNA.

Original processing methods: Amplifying reference gene primers gave estimates of nucleated cell counts. The table came from immunoSEQ multiplex PCR; TCRdb's copy has only in-frame clones and leaves some out. V, J and clone size are those of that table, while D and trimming were read from the DNA. The sample lists about 350,000 clones; 80% to 90% were seen once. Trimming left V 0 bases short and J 0 bases short, with 13 bases between. The germline CDR1 and CDR2 sequences are SGHDT and YYEEEE. The CDR3 has 16 residues. The sequence derives from a man aged 25 to 40 with COVID-19, enrolled during active disease. The chain carries TRBV5-6 and TRBJ2-7; maybe TRBD1 (5 bases). Specimen: peripheral blood. The CDR3 loop is CASSLVGRESSYEQYF. The CDR3 region has the DNA TGTGCCAGCAGCTTGGTAGGCAGGGAAAGCTCCTACGAGCAGTACTTC.